The sequence of this T cell receptor beta chain was determined in a study of CD8+ T cells in alopecia areata. Study-wide findings and caveats: How baseline CD8+ expansion relates to response remains uncertain (there was one nonresponder). Clonality was higher in lesional than normal scalp, especially in alopecia totalis/universalis.

RNA, once extracted, was reverse transcribed into cDNA for use as the sequencing template. TCRdb's table, derived via immunoSEQ multiplex PCR, lists solely in-frame clones and lacks some. This table holds some 220,000 clones, under 60% found once. Per the germline V gene, CDR1 is GTSNPN and CDR2 is SVGIG (reference sequence). V gave up 0 bases and J gave up 0 bases, with 10 bases separating them. This CDR3 is 15 amino acids long. Stated treatment: oral pan-JAK inhibitor, 5-10 mg twice daily. About this clone: Its antigen is currently unknown.

Sequences were derived from CD4+ T cells sorted from blood, sampled at week 4, from a patient treated with tofacitinib. The chain couples TRBV30 to TRBJ2-3; tentative D call: TRBD2 (6 bases). The TCR comes from a human donor with alopecia areata. CDR3 coding DNA: TGTGCCTGGAGTGTTGGCGGGGATAGCACAGATACGCAGTATTTT. Its translation: CAWSVGGDSTDTQYF.